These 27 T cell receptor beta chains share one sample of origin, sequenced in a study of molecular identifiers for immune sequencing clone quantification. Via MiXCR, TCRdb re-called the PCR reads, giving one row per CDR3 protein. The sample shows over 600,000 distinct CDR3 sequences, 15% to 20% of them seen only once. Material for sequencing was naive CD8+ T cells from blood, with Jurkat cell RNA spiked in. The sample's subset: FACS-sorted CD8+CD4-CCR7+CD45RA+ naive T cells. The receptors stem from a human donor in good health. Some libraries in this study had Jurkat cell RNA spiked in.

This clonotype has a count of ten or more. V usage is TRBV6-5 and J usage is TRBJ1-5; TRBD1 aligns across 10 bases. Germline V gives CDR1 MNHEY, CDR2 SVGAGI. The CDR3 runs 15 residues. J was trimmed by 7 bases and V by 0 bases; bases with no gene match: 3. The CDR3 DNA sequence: TGTGCCAGCAGTTACTCGACAGGGGGCGGGCAGCCCCAGCATTTT. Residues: CASSYSTGGGQPQHF.

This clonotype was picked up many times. CDR3 DNA sequence: TGTGCCAGCAGGCAGGTCCACGAGCAGTACTTC. Its protein product is CASRQVHEQYF. The chain recombines TRBV6-2 or TRBV6-3 with TRBJ2-7; D uncertain. The CDR3 runs to 11 residues. Germline lookup yields CDR1 MNHEY and CDR2 SVGEGT. The V and J ends lost 6 bases and 5 bases respectively, with 8 bases between them.

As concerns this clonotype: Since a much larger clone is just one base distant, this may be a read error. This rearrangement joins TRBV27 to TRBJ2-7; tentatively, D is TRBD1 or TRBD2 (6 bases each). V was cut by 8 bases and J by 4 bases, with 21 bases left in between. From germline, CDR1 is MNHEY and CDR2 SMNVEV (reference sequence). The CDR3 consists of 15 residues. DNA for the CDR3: TGTGCCAGCGGTTCCGGTGGGCTAGGGGGGTACGAGCAGTACTTC. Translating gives CASGSGGLGGYEQYF.

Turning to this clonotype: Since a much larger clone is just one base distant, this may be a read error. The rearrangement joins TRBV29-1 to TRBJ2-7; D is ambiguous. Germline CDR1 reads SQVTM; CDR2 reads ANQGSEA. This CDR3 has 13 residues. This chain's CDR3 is CSVEVMGTYKQYF. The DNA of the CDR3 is TGCAGCGTTGAGGTGATGGGCACCTACAAGCAGTACTTC.

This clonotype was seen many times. CDR3 region: CASTPEYMNTEAFF. The DNA for the CDR3 is TGTGCCAGCACACCAGAATACATGAACACTGAAGCTTTCTTT. The chain carries TRBV7-8 and TRBJ1-1; D gene unclear. There are 14 residues in the CDR3. CDR1 and CDR2 from the germline V gene are SGHVS and FQNEAQ. Trimming removed 7 bases from V and 0 bases from J, with 12 bases in between. Variable domain in full (rest from reference TRBV7-8 and TRBJ1-1): GAGVSQSPRYKVAKRGQDVALRCDPISGHVSLFWYQQALGQGPEFLTYFQNEAQLDKSGLPSDRFFAERPEGSVSTLKIQRTQQEDSAVYLCASTPEYMNTEAFFGQGTRLTVV.

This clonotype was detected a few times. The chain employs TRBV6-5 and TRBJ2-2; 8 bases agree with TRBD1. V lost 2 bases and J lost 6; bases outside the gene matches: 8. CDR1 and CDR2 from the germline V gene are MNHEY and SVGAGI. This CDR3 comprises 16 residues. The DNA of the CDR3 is TGTGCCAGCAGTTACGGATGGGCAGGGGGCTCCGGGGAGCTGTTTTTT. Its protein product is CASSYGWAGGSGELFF.

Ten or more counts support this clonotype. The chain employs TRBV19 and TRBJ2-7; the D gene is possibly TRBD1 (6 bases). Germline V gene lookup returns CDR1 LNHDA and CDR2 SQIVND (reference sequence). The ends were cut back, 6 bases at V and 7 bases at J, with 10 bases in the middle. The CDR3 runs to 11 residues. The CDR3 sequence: CASSPGQEQYF. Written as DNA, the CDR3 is TGTGCCAGTAGCCCCGGACAGGAGCAGTACTTC.

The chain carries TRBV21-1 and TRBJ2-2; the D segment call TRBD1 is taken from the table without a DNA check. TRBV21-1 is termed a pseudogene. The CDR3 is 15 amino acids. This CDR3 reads CASSKIRGRTGEPFF. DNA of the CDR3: TGTGCCAGCAGCAAAATAAGGGGGCGGACCGGGGAGCCGTTTTTT.

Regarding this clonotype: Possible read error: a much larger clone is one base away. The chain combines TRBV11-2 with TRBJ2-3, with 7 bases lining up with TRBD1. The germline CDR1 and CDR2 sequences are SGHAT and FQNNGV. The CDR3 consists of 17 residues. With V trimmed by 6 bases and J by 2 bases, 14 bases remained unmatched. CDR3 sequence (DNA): TGTGCCAGCAGTCCTAGTCTCCGGGGACAGAACACAGATACGCAGTATTTT. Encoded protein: CASSPSLRGQNTDTQYF. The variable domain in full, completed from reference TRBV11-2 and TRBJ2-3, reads EAGVAQSPRYKIIEKRQSVAFWCNPISGHATLYWYQQILGQGPKLLIQFQNNGVVDDSQLPKDRFSAERLKGVDSTLKIQPAKLEDSAVYLCASSPSLRGQNTDTQYFGPGTRLTVL.

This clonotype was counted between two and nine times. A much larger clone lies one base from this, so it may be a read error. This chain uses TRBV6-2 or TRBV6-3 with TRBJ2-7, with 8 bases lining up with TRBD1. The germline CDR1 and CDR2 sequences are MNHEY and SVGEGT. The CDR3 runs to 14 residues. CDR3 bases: TGTGCCAGCAGTTCGACAGGGGCCTCCTACGAGCAGTGCTTC. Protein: CASSSTGASYEQCF.

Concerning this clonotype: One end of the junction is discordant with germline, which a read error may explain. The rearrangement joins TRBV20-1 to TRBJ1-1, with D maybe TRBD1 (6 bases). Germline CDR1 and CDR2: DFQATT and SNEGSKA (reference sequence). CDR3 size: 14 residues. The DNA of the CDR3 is TGCGGTGCTCAGACGCTGGGGGGCGGGCCTGAAGCTTTCTTT. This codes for CGAQTLGGGPEAFF.

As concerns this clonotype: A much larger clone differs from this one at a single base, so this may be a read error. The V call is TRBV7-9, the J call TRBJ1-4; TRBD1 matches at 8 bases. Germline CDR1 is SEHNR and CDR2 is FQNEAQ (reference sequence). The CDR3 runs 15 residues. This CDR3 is CAGSPEGQDNEKLFF. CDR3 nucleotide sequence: TGTGCCGGCAGCCCCGAGGGACAGGATAATGAAAAACTGTTTTTT.

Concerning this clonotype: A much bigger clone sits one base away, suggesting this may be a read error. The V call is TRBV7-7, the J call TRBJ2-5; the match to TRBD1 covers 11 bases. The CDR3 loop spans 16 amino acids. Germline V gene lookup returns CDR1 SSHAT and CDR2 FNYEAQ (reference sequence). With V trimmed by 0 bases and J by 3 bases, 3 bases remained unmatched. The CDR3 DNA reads TGTGCCAGCAGCTTAGCTCGGGACAGGGGGGAAGAGACCCAGTACTTC. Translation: CASSLARDRGEETQYF.

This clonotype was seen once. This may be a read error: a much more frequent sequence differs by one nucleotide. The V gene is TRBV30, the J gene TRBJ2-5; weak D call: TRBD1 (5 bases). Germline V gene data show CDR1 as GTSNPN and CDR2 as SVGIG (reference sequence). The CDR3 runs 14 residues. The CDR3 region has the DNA TGTTCCTGGAGTGTAAGCAGGGTCCAAGAGACCCAGTACTTC. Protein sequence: CSWSVSRVQETQYF.

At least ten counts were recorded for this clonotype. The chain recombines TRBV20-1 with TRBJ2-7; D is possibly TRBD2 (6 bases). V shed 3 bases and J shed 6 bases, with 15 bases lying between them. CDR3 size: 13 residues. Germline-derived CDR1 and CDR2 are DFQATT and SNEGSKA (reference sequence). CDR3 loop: CSAREGFPSEQYF. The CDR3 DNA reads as TGCAGTGCTAGGGAGGGGTTCCCATCCGAGCAGTACTTC.

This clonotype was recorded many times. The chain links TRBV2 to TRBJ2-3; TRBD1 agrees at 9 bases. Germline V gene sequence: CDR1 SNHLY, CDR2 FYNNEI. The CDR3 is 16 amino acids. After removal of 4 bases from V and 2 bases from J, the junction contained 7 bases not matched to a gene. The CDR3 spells CASSGGQGLITDTQYF. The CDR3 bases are TGTGCCAGCAGTGGAGGACAGGGGTTAATCACAGATACGCAGTATTTT.

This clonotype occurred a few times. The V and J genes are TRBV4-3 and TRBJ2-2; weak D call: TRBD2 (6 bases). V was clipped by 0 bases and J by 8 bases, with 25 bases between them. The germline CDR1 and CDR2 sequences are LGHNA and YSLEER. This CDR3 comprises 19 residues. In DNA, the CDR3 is TGCGCCAGCAGCCAAGAGTTTCCCACCACGGGAGATTCGTGGGGGGAGCTGTTTTTT. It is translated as CASSQEFPTTGDSWGELFF.

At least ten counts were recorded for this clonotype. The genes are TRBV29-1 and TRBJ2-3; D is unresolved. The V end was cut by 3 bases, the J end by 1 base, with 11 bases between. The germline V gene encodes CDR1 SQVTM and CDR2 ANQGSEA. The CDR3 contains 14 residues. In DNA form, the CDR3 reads TGCAGCGTTGATTCGGATCTGCGCACAGATACGCAGTATTTT. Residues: CSVDSDLRTDTQYF.

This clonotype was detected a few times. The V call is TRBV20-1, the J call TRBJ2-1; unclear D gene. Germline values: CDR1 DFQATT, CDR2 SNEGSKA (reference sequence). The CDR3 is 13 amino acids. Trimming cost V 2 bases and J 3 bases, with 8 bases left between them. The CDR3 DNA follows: TGCAGTGCTAGACGGTTTAACTACAATGAGCAGTTCTTC. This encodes CSARRFNYNEQFF.

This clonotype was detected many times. CDR3 DNA sequence: TGCGCCAGCAGCTTGGTAGGCCATAGCACAGATACGCAGTATTTT. This codes for CASSLVGHSTDTQYF. V and J are TRBV5-1 and TRBJ2-3; D gene unclear. The germline gives CDR1 SGHRS, CDR2 YFSETQ. Trimming removed 0 bases from V and 0 bases from J, with 8 bases in between. CDR3 length: 15 residues.

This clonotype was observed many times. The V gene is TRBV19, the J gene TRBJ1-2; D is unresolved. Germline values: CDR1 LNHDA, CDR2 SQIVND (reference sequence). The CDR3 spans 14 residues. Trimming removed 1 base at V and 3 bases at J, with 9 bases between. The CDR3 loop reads CASSIVPEDYGYTF. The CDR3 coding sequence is TGTGCCAGTAGTATAGTTCCAGAGGACTATGGCTACACCTTC. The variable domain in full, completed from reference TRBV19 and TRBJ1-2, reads DGGITQSPKYLFRKEGQNVTLSCEQNLNHDAMYWYRQDPGQGLRLIYYSQIVNDFQKGDIAEGYSVSREKKESFPLTVTSAQKNPTAFYLCASSIVPEDYGYTFGSGTRLTVV.

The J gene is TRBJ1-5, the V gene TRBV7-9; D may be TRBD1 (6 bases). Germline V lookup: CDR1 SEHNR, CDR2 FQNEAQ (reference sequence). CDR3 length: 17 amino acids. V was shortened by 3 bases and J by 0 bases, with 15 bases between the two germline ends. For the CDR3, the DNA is TGTGCCAGCAGCTTCGTGCAGGGACACTATAGCAATCAGCCCCAGCATTTT. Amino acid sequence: CASSFVQGHYSNQPQHF.

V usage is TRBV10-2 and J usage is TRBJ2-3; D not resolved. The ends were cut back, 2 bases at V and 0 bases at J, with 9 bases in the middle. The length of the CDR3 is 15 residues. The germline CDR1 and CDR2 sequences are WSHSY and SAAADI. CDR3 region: CASSEALTSTDTQYF. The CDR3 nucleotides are TGCGCCAGCAGTGAGGCTCTAACCAGCACAGATACGCAGTATTTT.

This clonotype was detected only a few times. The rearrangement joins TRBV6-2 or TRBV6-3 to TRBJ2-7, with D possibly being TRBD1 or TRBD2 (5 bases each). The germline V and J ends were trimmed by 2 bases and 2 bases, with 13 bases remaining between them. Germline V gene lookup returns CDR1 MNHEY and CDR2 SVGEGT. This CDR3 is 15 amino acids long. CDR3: CASSYHVGTPYEQYF. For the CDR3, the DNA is TGTGCCAGCAGTTACCACGTGGGGACGCCCTACGAGCAGTACTTC.

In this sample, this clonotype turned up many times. The CDR3 sequence: CASSSGTGRHTEAFF. In DNA form, the CDR3 reads TGTGCCAGCAGCTCGGGGACAGGTAGACACACTGAAGCTTTCTTT. J is TRBJ1-1 and V is TRBV7-3; 8 nucleotides align to TRBD1. The germline V gene has CDR1 SGHTA and CDR2 FQGTGA. V lost 4 bases, J lost 3 bases, and 7 bases stayed unmatched. The length of the CDR3 is 15 residues.

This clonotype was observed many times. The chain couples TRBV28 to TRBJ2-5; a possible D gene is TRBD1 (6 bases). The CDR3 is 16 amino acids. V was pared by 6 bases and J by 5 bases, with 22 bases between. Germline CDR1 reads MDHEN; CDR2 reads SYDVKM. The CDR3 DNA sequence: TGTGCCAGCAGCCCCCGGGGACACATGGACGGGGAGACCCAGTACTTC. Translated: CASSPRGHMDGETQYF.

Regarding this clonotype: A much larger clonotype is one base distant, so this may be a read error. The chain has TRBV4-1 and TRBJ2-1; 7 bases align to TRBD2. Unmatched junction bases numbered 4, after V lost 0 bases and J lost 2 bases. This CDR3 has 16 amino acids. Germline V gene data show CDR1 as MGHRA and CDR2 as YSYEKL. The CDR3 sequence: CASSQEGLGPYNEQFF. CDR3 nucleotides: TGCGCCAGCAGCCAAGAAGGACTAGGACCCTACAATGAGCAGTTCTTC.